This TCR beta chain appears in the sequencing data of a study of beta chain features in type 1 diabetes. Overall study context: Across all samples, about 100 million sorted cells were examined. Overall study results and limits: TCRB CDR3s from Type 1 diabetes patients were moderately but significantly shorter in all four CD4+ subsets. Among type 1 diabetes patients, VDJ junctions had fewer insertions and more deletions.

A CD45RO/CCR7/CD25/CD127/CD95/CD27 panel sorted naive, central memory, regulatory and stem cell-like memory CD4+ cells. Germline V gene data show CDR1 as MNHNS and CDR2 as SASEGT. This CDR3 region has 17 residues. Trimming stripped 0 bases from V and 4 bases from J, with 16 bases between. Of the isolated RNA, all was reverse transcribed, and so the sequenced material was expressed TCRB transcripts. TCRdb's copy holds only in-frame clones and misses some; the assay was immunoSEQ multiplex PCR. The profile shows around 360,000 clones, roughly 12% of them singletons. About this clone itself: Its cognate antigen is unknown.

The source material was naive CD4+ T cells from blood. The gene calls are TRBV6-1 and TRBJ2-1, with D possibly TRBD2 on 6 matching bases. The sequence was obtained from a young woman with type 1 diabetes. This CDR3 is CASSEAGWDSAYNEQFF. CDR3 nucleotides: TGTGCCAGCAGTGAAGCCGGGTGGGACTCGGCGTACAATGAGCAGTTCTTC.